This T cell receptor beta chain was recovered during a study of regulatory T cells in long-lasting Graves disease. Study-wide results and caveats: Lower TCR diversity was seen in persistent Graves' patients than in newly diagnosed ones.

As regards this clonotype: Antigen unknown.

The authors built TCR beta libraries using iRepertoire HTBI primers and Arm-PCR of CDR3 regions. A single record per CDR3 protein comes from TCRdb applying MiXCR to the multiplex PCR reads. The sample yields hundreds of thousands of distinct CDR3 sequences, 16% seen once. Germline assignment: CDR1 SGHRS and CDR2 YFSETQ. The CDR3 is made up of 14 amino acids. Trimming left V 0 bases short and J 5 bases short, with 9 bases between. Regarding time point: newly diagnosed GD, antithyroid drugs for less than 3 months. The TCR library was made from RNA that had been extracted from PBMCs in TRIzol. This sample also belongs to another study, concerning T cells in Graves' hyperthyroidism and ophthalmopathy.

This sequence was found in a man aged 40-49 years with Graves disease. The sample here was peripheral blood mononuclear cells (PBMCs), taken at new diagnosis, from a patient treated with antithyroid drugs. The V gene is TRBV5-1, the J gene TRBJ1-5, with a possible D match to TRBD1 (5 bases). CDR3 protein: CASSLDLGDQPQHF. CDR3 DNA sequence: TGCGCCAGCAGCTTGGATCTGGGGGATCAGCCCCAGCATTTT.